This T cell receptor beta chain was sequenced for a study of T cell changes during pregnancy in multiple sclerosis. Assay: immunoSEQ multiplex PCR; the TCRdb copy retains only in-frame clones and omits some. The sample includes tens of thousands of clones, approximately 94% of them seen just once. From germline, CDR1 is SGHTA and CDR2 FQGNSA. V gave up 3 bases and J gave up 0 bases; unmatched junction bases: 5. This CDR3 has 15 amino acids. This TCR derives from a female donor with multiple sclerosis, enrolled in a pregnancy study. The V gene is TRBV7-2, the J gene TRBJ2-7; 7 nucleotides align to TRBD2. Sequenced material: peripheral blood, taken in the third trimester of pregnancy. This CDR3 is CASSFPSGSSYEQYF. The CDR3 DNA is TGTGCCAGCAGCTTTCCTAGCGGTAGCTCCTACGAGCAGTACTTC.